This entry features one T cell receptor beta chain sequence. V trimming: 0 bases; J trimming: 1 base; junction bases outside the gene matches: 4. The CDR3 runs to 16 residues. CDR1 SGHDT and CDR2 YYEEEE come from the germline V gene. The data are from a study of blood T cell repertoires in COVID-19. Original methodology: The authors estimated nucleated cell counts from reference gene primer amplification. Measured with immunoSEQ multiplex PCR; TCRdb has only the in-frame clones, and not every one. That table gives V, J and clone size, and the DNA gave D and trimming. The sample holds 60,000 to 95,000 clones, roughly 86% seen once.

This chain uses TRBV5-6 with TRBJ1-5; 7 bases map to TRBD1. The specimen sequenced was peripheral blood. The TCR was taken from a woman between 45 and 65 years old with acute or convalescent COVID-19. The CDR3 sequence: CASSLATQGSNQPQHF. In nucleotides, the CDR3 is TGTGCCAGCAGCTTGGCCACACAGGGGAGCAATCAGCCCCAGCATTTT.